The source of this T cell receptor beta chain is a study of shared clonotypes between healthy human individuals. Each sorted subset replicate got 200 ng genomic DNA, 25,000 to 35,000 genomes. Only in-frame clones appear in the TCRdb table, and some are missing; sequencing was by immunoSEQ multiplex PCR. This repertoire shows around 2.5 million clones, more than 85% found once; its top ten account for around 0.37%. CD4+ cell separation produced CD45RA+ naive and CD45RA-negative memory subsets. In germline, CDR1 is SGHTA, CDR2 FQGNSA. CDR3 length equals 17 residues. The V and J ends lost 5 bases and 0 bases respectively, with 17 bases between them.

The TCR was taken from a man aged 18 to 30 in good health. Some clones in this sample may be carry-over from other donors' samples. This chain links TRBV7-2 with TRBJ2-1, with D perhaps matching TRBD1 or TRBD2 (6 bases each). Source material: naive CD4+ T cells from PBMCs. The subset here: CD45RA+ positively selected. The CDR3 DNA reads TGTGCCAGCAGCCTGGGGGGCGGGGCTAGCTCCTACAATGAGCAGTTCTTC. Encoded protein: CASSLGGGASSYNEQFF.